These 2 T cell receptor beta chains share one sample of origin, sequenced in a study of blood T cell repertoires in COVID-19. The assay was immunoSEQ multiplex PCR, and TCRdb's table has in-frame clones only and misses some. Seen here are some 290,000 clones, over 80% observed once, and the top ten hold 3.5% to 5.5%. Material for sequencing was peripheral blood. These TCRs come from a man aged 60 to 69 who had recovered from COVID-19.

The rearrangement joins TRBV6-5 to TRBJ2-7, with D possibly being TRBD1 (5 bases). Germline values: CDR1 MNHEY, CDR2 SVGAGI. Trimming cost V 0 bases and J 4 bases, with 16 bases left between them. The CDR3 sequence is 16 residues long. CDR3 nucleotides: TGTGCCAGCAGTTACTCGACTGGGCAGGGTGGGTACGAGCAGTACTTC. Encoded protein: CASSYSTGQGGYEQYF.

The chain employs TRBV2 and TRBJ2-1; D unclear. Trimming took off 8 bases at V and 0 bases at J, with 14 bases between the two ends. The CDR3 has 15 residues. Germline V gene data show CDR1 as SNHLY and CDR2 as FYNNEI. CDR3 nucleotides: TGTGCCAGCCGCAAGGAGCTTAGCTCCTACAATGAGCAGTTCTTC. It encodes CASRKELSSYNEQFF. Full variable domain (outside the CDR3, taken from reference TRBV2 and TRBJ2-1): EPEVTQTPSHQVTQMGQEVILRCVPISNHLYFYWYRQILGQKVEFLVSFYNNEISEKSEIFDDQFSVERPDGSNFTLKIRSTKLEDSAMYFCASRKELSSYNEQFFGPGTRLTVL.